This entry features one T cell receptor beta chain sequence. Its antigen is still unknown. V shed 1 base and J 2 bases; nucleotides not matched to a gene: 2. The germline V gene encodes CDR1 SNHLY and CDR2 FYNNEI. The CDR3 is made up of 15 amino acids. This sample stems from a study of graft-versus-host responses after intestinal transplantation. In the study overall: In this cohort, recipients had multivisceral, liver-intestinal, or isolated intestinal transplants. Tacrolimus plus steroids were given to all recipients for approximately three years, preceded by anti-thymocyte globulin induction.

Lamina propria and intraepithelial lymphocytes were released by processing graft tissue. General observations from the study: Recipient-marrow GvH clones were detected, some having first appeared in ileum or blood.

TCRdb's table, derived via immunoSEQ multiplex PCR, lists solely in-frame clones and lacks some. The sample includes under 30,000 clones, 80% to 85% seen only once; the top ten take just over 3%. Sequences were derived from ileum tissue, sampled 98 days after intestinal transplantation. The chain couples TRBV2 to TRBJ2-3, with 8 nucleotides matching TRBD1. The clonotype was recovered from a human patient who received an intestinal transplant, so some T cells may come from the graft donor. The CDR3 DNA follows: TGTGCCAGCAGTGAAGGCAGGGGGCTCACAGATACGCAGTATTTT. Translated: CASSEGRGLTDTQYF. Supplemented by reference TRBV2 and TRBJ2-3, the full variable domain reads EPEVTQTPSHQVTQMGQEVILRCVPISNHLYFYWYRQILGQKVEFLVSFYNNEISEKSEIFDDQFSVERPDGSNFTLKIRSTKLEDSAMYFCASSEGRGLTDTQYFGPGTRLTVL.